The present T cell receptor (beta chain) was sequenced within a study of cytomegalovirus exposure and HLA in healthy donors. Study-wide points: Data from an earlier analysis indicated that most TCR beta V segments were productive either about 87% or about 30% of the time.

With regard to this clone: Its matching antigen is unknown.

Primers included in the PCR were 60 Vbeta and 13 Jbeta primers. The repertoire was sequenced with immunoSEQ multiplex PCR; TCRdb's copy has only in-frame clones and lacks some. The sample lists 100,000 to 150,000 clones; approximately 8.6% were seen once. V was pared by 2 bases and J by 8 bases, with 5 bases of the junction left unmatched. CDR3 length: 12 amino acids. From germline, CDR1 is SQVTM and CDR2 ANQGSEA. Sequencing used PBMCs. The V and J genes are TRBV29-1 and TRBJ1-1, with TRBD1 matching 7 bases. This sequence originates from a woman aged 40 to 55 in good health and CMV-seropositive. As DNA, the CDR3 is TGCAGCGTTGAACGGCAGGGGGTGGAAGCTTTCTTT. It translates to CSVERQGVEAFF.